The rows below give T cell receptor beta chains drawn from one sample of a study of T-cell memory formation after mild COVID-19. TCRdb used MiXCR to reprocess the 5' RACE reads, holding one entry per CDR3 protein. The table lists about 270,000 distinct CDR3 sequences, roughly 18% of them singletons. Sequencing used PBMCs or a T cell subset sorted from them (not recorded which). The receptor source for this set is a young man who had mild COVID-19 (a few samples of this study predate the infection). Cell type and time point are not known. CDR3s include the opening cysteine and the closing phenylalanine or tryptophan. The order of the fields is clone size, J gene, V gene, D gene, CDR3 protein, CDR3 DNA. D genes are given only for firm matches. Expanded clones are given a class, and other clones once, few, many or no size at all.

NA	TRBJ1-5	TRBV19	TRBD1	CASSIDPGGGQPQHF	TGTGCCAGTAGTATAGACCCAGGGGGCGGTCAGCCCCAGCATTTT
few	TRBJ2-6	TRBV7-6	TRBD2	CASSLGGGTASGANVLTF	TGTGCCAGCAGCTTAGGGGGGGGAACCGCCTCTGGGGCCAACGTCCTGACTTTC
few	TRBJ2-7	TRBV4-1	TRBD2	CASSQDRGLAGVEQYF	TGCGCCAGCAGCCAAGATAGGGGACTAGCCGGCGTCGAGCAGTACTTC
few	TRBJ1-2	TRBV10-3	NA	CAISESPEQLYGYTF	TGTGCCATCAGTGAGTCGCCGGAACAGCTCTATGGCTACACCTTC
few	TRBJ1-3	TRBV4-1	NA	CASSQVGGDWGNTIYF	TGCGCCAGCAGCCAAGTTGGCGGGGACTGGGGAAACACCATATATTTT
few	TRBJ1-2	TRBV4-1	NA	CASSQGSSLTFYGYTF	TGCGCCAGCAGCCAAGGCTCCTCCTTAACGTTCTATGGCTACACCTTC
few	TRBJ2-7	TRBV5-1	NA	CASSYSASEQYF	TGCGCCAGCAGCTACTCCGCGTCGGAGCAGTACTTC
NA	TRBJ2-3	TRBV3-1	NA	CASSLGPPGRGGTDTQYF	TGTGCCAGCAGCCTCGGGCCGCCTGGTAGGGGTGGCACAGATACGCAGTATTTT
NA	TRBJ2-1	TRBV7-8	TRBD1	CASSLGTGSSNEQFF	TGTGCCAGCAGCTTGGGGACAGGGAGTTCCAATGAGCAGTTCTTC
few	TRBJ2-1	TRBV11-2	NA	CASSLNWDSQFF	TGTGCCAGCAGCTTAAATTGGGACTCGCAGTTCTTC
NA	TRBJ2-1	TRBV12-3/TRBV12-4	TRBD1	CASTQLFVAGRGIDEQFF	TGTGCCAGCACCCAGCTCTTTGTTGCTGGCAGGGGGATCGATGAGCAGTTCTTC
few	TRBJ2-7	TRBV20-1	NA	CSARANGQLYEQYF	TGCAGTGCTAGAGCCAATGGACAGCTCTACGAGCAGTACTTC
few	TRBJ1-2	TRBV7-9	NA	CASSLNGQTYGYTF	TGTGCCAGCAGCTTAAATGGGCAGACTTATGGCTACACCTTC
many	TRBJ1-2	TRBV7-2	TRBD1	CASSLGTGYYGYTF	TGTGCCAGCAGCCTGGGGACAGGGTACTATGGCTACACCTTC
NA	TRBJ2-7	TRBV20-1	NA	CSAKQGMADEQYF	TGCAGTGCTAAACAGGGTATGGCCGACGAGCAGTACTTC
many	TRBJ2-3	TRBV18	NA	CASSPSTDTQYF	TGTGCCAGCAGTCCCAGCACAGATACGCAGTATTTT
few	TRBJ2-1	TRBV2	TRBD2	CASSGLGLAGANNEQFF	TGTGCCAGCAGTGGTTTGGGACTAGCGGGGGCAAACAATGAGCAGTTCTTC
NA	TRBJ2-7	TRBV20-1	TRBD2	CSARAPSGGNYEQYF	TGCAGTGCTAGAGCTCCTAGCGGGGGGAACTACGAGCAGTACTTC
NA	TRBJ2-1	TRBV11-2	TRBD2	CASSSGLAGPANNEQFF	TGTGCCAGCAGCTCGGGACTAGCGGGGCCGGCGAACAATGAGCAGTTCTTC
few	TRBJ2-2	TRBV20-1	NA	CSAREPGANTGELFF	TGCAGTGCTAGAGAGCCGGGAGCGAACACCGGGGAGCTGTTTTTT
many	TRBJ2-2	TRBV5-6	NA	CASSLDRYTGELFF	TGTGCCAGCAGCTTGGATAGGTACACCGGGGAGCTGTTTTTT
many	TRBJ2-5	TRBV30	NA	CAWNQEETQYF	TGTGCCTGGAATCAGGAAGAGACCCAGTACTTC
NA	TRBJ1-2	TRBV7-9	NA	CASSLGSRQGPGGYTF	TGTGCCAGCAGTTTAGGATCCCGGCAGGGACCTGGTGGCTACACCTTC
many	TRBJ2-4	TRBV4-2	TRBD2	CASSQDLHSGGESIQYF	TGTGCCAGCAGCCAGGACCTACATAGCGGGGGAGAAAGCATTCAGTACTTC
NA	TRBJ2-2	TRBV12-3/TRBV12-4	NA	CASSWLGPPNTGELFF	TGTGCCAGCAGTTGGTTGGGTCCCCCGAACACCGGGGAGCTGTTTTTT
once	TRBJ2-3	TRBV30	NA	CAWRRGADTQYF	TGTGCCTGGAGGAGGGGGGCAGATACGCAGTATTTT
many	TRBJ1-1	TRBV30	NA	CAWSVQGSPRAFF	TGTGCCTGGAGTGTCCAGGGTTCCCCCCGGGCTTTCTTT
few	TRBJ1-1	TRBV19	TRBD1	CASSRTGSNTEAFF	TGTGCCAGTAGTAGGACAGGGTCCAACACTGAAGCTTTCTTT
many	TRBJ2-5	TRBV12-3/TRBV12-4	NA	CASSLEGLPQETQYF	TGTGCCAGCAGTTTAGAGGGACTCCCACAAGAGACCCAGTACTTC
few	TRBJ2-3	TRBV4-1	NA	CASSQLDSRADTQYF	TGCGCCAGCAGCCAGCTTGACTCCAGGGCGGATACGCAGTATTTT
once	TRBJ1-3	TRBV4-1	NA	CASSQEIRGNTIYF	TGCGCCAGCAGCCAAGAGATCAGAGGAAACACCATATATTTT
NA	TRBJ1-4	TRBV7-2	TRBD1	CASSSGGAGEKLFF	TGTGCCAGCAGCTCAGGGGGGGCGGGAGAAAAACTGTTTTTT
few	TRBJ2-2	TRBV2	NA	CASTPGQTNTGELFF	TGTGCCAGCACACCGGGACAAACGAACACCGGGGAGCTGTTTTTT
NA	TRBJ2-5	TRBV2	NA	CASFEGVKTQYF	TGTGCCAGCTTCGAGGGGGTGAAGACCCAGTACTTC
many	TRBJ1-2	TRBV12-3/TRBV12-4	NA	CASSPFNRVYGYTF	TGTGCCAGCAGCCCATTCAACAGGGTCTATGGCTACACCTTC
many	TRBJ2-5	TRBV29-1	NA	CSVARGETQYF	TGCAGCGTTGCGCGGGGAGAGACCCAGTACTTC
few	TRBJ1-2	TRBV5-1	NA	CASSLAAGENGYTF	TGCGCCAGCAGCTTGGCTGCGGGCGAGAATGGCTACACCTTC
NA	TRBJ2-5	TRBV19	TRBD1	CASTYRGMETQYF	TGTGCCAGTACGTACAGGGGGATGGAGACCCAGTACTTC
NA	TRBJ1-6	TRBV7-2	NA	CASSLVRQPYNSPLHF	TGTGCCAGCAGCTTAGTTCGACAGCCCTATAATTCACCCCTCCACTTT
NA	TRBJ2-1	TRBV9	NA	CASSVAAASYNEQFF	TGTGCCAGCAGCGTAGCAGCGGCCTCCTACAATGAGCAGTTCTTC